This T cell receptor beta chain was captured in a study of monozygotic twins with inflammatory bowel disease (dated by TCRdb to between 2018 and 2020). For the study in its entirety: A total of some 30 monozygotic twin pairs were included in the full study, comprising nine German pairs (four IBD-concordant, five IBD-discordant) and 19 IBD-discordant Danish pairs. The search for disease-associated traits relied mainly on comparing IBD patients with their genetically identical healthy co-twins within discordant pairs. Each individual had, on average, about 151 000 unique TCRalpha sequences and 181 000 unique TCRbeta sequences available for analysis. Results the study describes overall, beyond this receptor: Because patients received different immunosuppressive treatments, the repertoires may have picked up extra background noise and variability between individuals. The results gave no support for a single strong signal or clonotype linked to IBD. The analysis was unable to tell different T cell subtypes apart. IBD patients shared fewer clonotypes with other individuals than healthy twins did, most markedly in patients showing signs of disease activity. Measured by the inverse Simpson index, TCRbeta repertoire diversity was lower in IBD patients than in their healthy co-twins. Repertoire similarity did not differ between concordant and discordant twins, possibly due to limited statistical power.

From each donor, a roughly 2.7 ml peripheral blood sample was collected into PAXgene tubes and stored at -80 degrees C. Without T cell sorting, total RNA was isolated from whole blood using the PAXgene blood miRNA kit on an automated QIAcube. Peripheral blood from monozygotic twin pairs, either concordant or discordant for inflammatory bowel disease, underwent deep TCRalpha and TCRbeta repertoire profiling that used unique molecular barcoding. Smoking habits were recorded for all twin pairs, and each individual was classified as a current, former or never smoker. The library was produced with 5' RACE. Preparation of each TCR library used about 4,000 ng of total RNA. For each sample, cDNA was synthesized in eight separate reactions using SMARTScribe reverse transcriptase. During cDNA synthesis, unique molecular identifiers containing a 6-nucleotide sample barcode were introduced by template switching. TCRalpha and TCRbeta cDNA was amplified by two nested PCRs of about 15 and 9 cycles, with bead purification after each PCR. Before amplification, the cDNA was treated with uracil DNA-glycosylase and purified using the QIAquick PCR purification kit. In the second PCR, Illumina TruSeq-compatible adapters and sample-specific barcodes were added. Library quality and concentration were assessed using TapeStation and Qubit, and approximately 5 ng of each library was pooled. Sequencing of pooled libraries was carried out on an Illumina HiSeq2500 single-index Rapid Run using 2 x 100 bp reads and custom sequencing primers. For the original study's pipeline: MiGEC version 1.2.6 was used for UMI-based consensus assembly, which corrected PCR and sequencing errors. MiXCR version 2.1.1 handled V(D)J alignment, clonotype assembly and CDR3 extraction. To normalise gene usage, clonotype sharing and MAIT/NKT TCR abundance, the top 1000, 10 000 and 20 000 clonotypes in each sample were analysed. After downsampling to 27 000 UMIs, diversity was calculated as the inverse Simpson index using the vegan R package. Statistical testing used paired Mann-Whitney U tests on the discordant twin pairs and applied Benjamini-Hochberg correction for multiple testing. TCRdb reprocessed the reads, reporting each CDR3 protein sequence once and no DNA. The V and J calls here are based on TCRdb, not the publication. This sample's table carries around 140,000 distinct CDR3 sequences. The leading ten clones occupy 2% to 2.5% of the sample.

From the cysteine through the phenylalanine, the CDR3 covers 16 amino acids. The nucleotide record is missing. Per the germline V gene (reference sequence), DFQATT is the CDR1 and SNEGSKA is the CDR2. Remarks on this clonotype: Its specific antigen is unknown.

Sequencing was performed on blood. This sequence originates from a human donor with ulcerative colitis or Crohn's disease, or a healthy co-twin of an affected twin (not recorded which). The chain is encoded by TRBV20-1 joined to TRBJ2-5; the TRBD2 assignment by TCRdb is unverifiable without DNA. The CDR3 region reads CSAAGLAGGSSETQYF.